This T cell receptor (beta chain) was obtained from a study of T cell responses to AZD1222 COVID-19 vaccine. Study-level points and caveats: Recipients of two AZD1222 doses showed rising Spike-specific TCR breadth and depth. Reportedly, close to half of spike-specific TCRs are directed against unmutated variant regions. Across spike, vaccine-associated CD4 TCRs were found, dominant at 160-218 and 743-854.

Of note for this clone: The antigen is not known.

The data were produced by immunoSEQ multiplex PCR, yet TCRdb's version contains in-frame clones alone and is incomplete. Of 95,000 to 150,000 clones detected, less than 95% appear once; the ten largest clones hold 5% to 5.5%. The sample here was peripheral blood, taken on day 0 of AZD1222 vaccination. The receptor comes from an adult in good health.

The CDR3 region has the DNA TGCGCCAGCAGCTTAGACACCGGGGTCGGTGAAGCTTTCTTT. Translating it yields CASSLDTGVGEAFF. The gene calls are TRBV5-1 and TRBJ1-1; D remains ambiguous. The germline CDR1 and CDR2 sequences are SGHRS and YFSETQ. Trimming pared 2 bases from V and 7 bases from J, leaving 15 bases between. This CDR3 has 14 amino acids.